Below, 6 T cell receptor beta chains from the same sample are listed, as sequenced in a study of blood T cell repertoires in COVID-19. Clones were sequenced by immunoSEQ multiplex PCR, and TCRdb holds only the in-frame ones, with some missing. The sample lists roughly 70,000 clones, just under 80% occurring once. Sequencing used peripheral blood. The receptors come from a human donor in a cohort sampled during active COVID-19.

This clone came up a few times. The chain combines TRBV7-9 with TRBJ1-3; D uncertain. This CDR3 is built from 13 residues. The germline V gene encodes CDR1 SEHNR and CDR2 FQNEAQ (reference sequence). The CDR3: CASGPNSGNTIYF. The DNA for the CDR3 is TGTGCTAGCGGGCCGAACTCTGGAAACACCATATATTTT.

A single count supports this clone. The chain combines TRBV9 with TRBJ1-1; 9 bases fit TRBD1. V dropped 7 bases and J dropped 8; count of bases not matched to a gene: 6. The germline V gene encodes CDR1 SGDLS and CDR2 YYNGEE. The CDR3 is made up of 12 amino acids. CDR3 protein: CASSPGQGEAFF. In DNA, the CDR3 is TGTGCCAGCTCCCCGGGACAGGGAGAAGCTTTCTTT.

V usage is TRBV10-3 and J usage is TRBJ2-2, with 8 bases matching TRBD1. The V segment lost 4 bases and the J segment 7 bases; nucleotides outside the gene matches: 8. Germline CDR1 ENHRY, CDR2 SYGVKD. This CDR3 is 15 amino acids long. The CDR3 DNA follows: TGTGCCATCAGTGCCCAGACAGGGGAGGACGGGGAGCTGTTTTTT. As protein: CAISAQTGEDGELFF.

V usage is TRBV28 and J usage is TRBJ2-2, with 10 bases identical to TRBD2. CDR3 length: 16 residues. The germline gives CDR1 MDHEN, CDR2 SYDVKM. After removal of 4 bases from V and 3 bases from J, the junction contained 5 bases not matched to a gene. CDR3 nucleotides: TGTGCCAGCAGTTATGGGCTAGCGGGAGACACCGGGGAGCTGTTTTTT. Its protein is CASSYGLAGDTGELFF.

Here the CDR3 DNA reads TGTGCCAGCAGTTACTCGGACAGAGCTAACTATGGCTACACCTTC. Translated, it gives CASSYSDRANYGYTF. This rearrangement joins TRBV6-6 to TRBJ1-2; D is possibly TRBD1 (6 bases). V was shortened by 0 bases and J by 0 bases, with 8 bases between the two germline ends. Looked up from germline, CDR1 is MNHNY and CDR2 is SVGAGI (reference sequence). The CDR3 consists of 15 residues.

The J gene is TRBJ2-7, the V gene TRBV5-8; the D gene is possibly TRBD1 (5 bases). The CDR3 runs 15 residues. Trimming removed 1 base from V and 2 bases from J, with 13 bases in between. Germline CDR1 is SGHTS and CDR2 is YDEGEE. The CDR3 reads CASSLILKGTYEQYF. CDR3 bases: TGTGCCAGCAGCTTGATTCTCAAGGGGACCTACGAGCAGTACTTC.